Shown below are 10 T cell receptor beta chains from a single sample sequenced in a study of T cells after yellow fever vaccination (dated by TCRdb to about 2019). Library construction relied on 5' RACE. The sequencer was an Illumina HiSeq 2500. In TCRdb, the public reads were trimmed at Q25 with fastp and aligned with MiXCR, with productive beta chains retained. Every entry covers one CDR3 protein and lists the most common genes and DNA from its rows. The sample table shows 450,000 to 650,000 distinct CDR3 sequences, and about 13% are seen once. Over 12% of the sample is held by the ten biggest clonotypes. This specimen's treatment or condition label, interpreted: live attenuated yellow fever vaccine strain. Specimen: PBMCs, collected on the day of the yellow fever booster vaccination. The receptors originated from a man under 40 who received the YFV17D yellow fever vaccine.

This clonotype occurred a few times. The rearrangement joins TRBV12-3 or TRBV12-4 to TRBJ2-3; 8 bases align to TRBD2. V was pared by 3 bases and J by 4 bases, with 3 bases of the junction left unmatched. There are 14 residues in the CDR3. The CDR3 sequence: CASSFGGAADTQYF. The DNA of the CDR3 is TGTGCCAGCAGTTTCGGGGGGGCGGCAGATACGCAGTATTTT.

This clonotype showed up just a few times. This chain joins TRBV18 and TRBJ2-1; a weak D match, TRBD2 (6 bases). Germline CDR1 and CDR2: KGHSH and LQKENI. The ends were cut back, 4 bases at V and 4 bases at J, with 17 bases in the middle. The CDR3 contains 16 residues. The CDR3 here is CASSRTDGGAYNEQFF. The CDR3 DNA follows: TGTGCCAGCTCACGAACGGACGGCGGGGCTTACAATGAGCAGTTCTTC. The variable domain in full, with the rest retrieved from reference TRBV18 and TRBJ2-1, is NAGVMQNPRHLVRRRGQEARLRCSPMKGHSHVYWYRQLPEEGLKFMVYLQKENIIDESGMPKERFSAEFPKEGPSILRIQQVVRGDSAAYFCASSRTDGGAYNEQFFGPGTRLTVL.

This clonotype was seen a handful of times. This sequence joins TRBV7-9 and TRBJ1-2, with 7 positions matching TRBD1. V gave up 7 bases and J gave up 7 bases; unmatched junction bases: 12. The germline V gene encodes CDR1 SEHNR and CDR2 FQNEAQ (reference sequence). The CDR3 loop spans 14 amino acids. This CDR3 is CASTRQGMEVGYTF. DNA for the CDR3: TGTGCCAGCACCAGACAGGGCATGGAGGTTGGCTACACCTTC. Together with reference TRBV7-9 and TRBJ1-2, the CDR3 gives the full variable domain: DTGVSQNPRHKITKRGQNVTFRCDPISEHNRLYWYRQTLGQGPEFLTYFQNEAQLEKSRLLSDRFSAERPKGSFSTLEIQRTEQGDSAMYLCASTRQGMEVGYTFGSGTRLTVV.

This clonotype occurred a few times. This sequence joins TRBV7-2 and TRBJ1-6; perhaps TRBD1 as D (6 bases). The germline CDR1 and CDR2 sequences are SGHTA and FQGNSA. The CDR3 runs 14 residues. The V end lost 5 bases, the J end lost 10 bases, and 15 bases lay between the germline ends. As DNA, the CDR3 is TGTGCCAGCAGCGAAGGGGGGGGGAGGTCACCCCTCCACTTT. It specifies CASSEGGGRSPLHF.

J is TRBJ2-7 and V is TRBV7-9; D uncertain. Per the germline V gene, CDR1 is SEHNR and CDR2 is FQNEAQ (reference sequence). Trimming stripped 4 bases from V and 5 bases from J, with 15 bases between. The CDR3 consists of 14 residues. The chain's CDR3 is CASSSPDTGHEQYF. The CDR3 DNA is TGTGCCAGCAGCTCTCCCGACACCGGACACGAGCAGTACTTC.

In its sample, this clonotype was seen a few times. The chain is built from TRBV10-3 and TRBJ2-7, with 8 bases that match TRBD1. Trimming cost V 6 bases and J 7 bases; bases outside gene matches: 14. The germline gives CDR1 ENHRY, CDR2 SYGVKD. This CDR3 has 15 amino acids. The CDR3 DNA follows: TGTGCCATCAGCCGCGACCCCGGGACAGGAACGGAGCAGTACTTC. This translates into CAISRDPGTGTEQYF.

This clonotype was observed a few times. This rearrangement joins TRBV5-1 to TRBJ1-4; D not certain. The CDR3 is made up of 15 amino acids. CDR1 and CDR2 from the germline V gene are SGHRS and YFSETQ. V lost 2 bases and J 5 bases, leaving 13 bases between the germline ends. CDR3 sequence (DNA): TGCGCCAGCAGCTTATCAGACATGGTCAATGAAAAACTGTTTTTT. This codes for CASSLSDMVNEKLFF. Combining the CDR3 with reference TRBV5-1 and TRBJ1-4 gives the whole variable domain KAGVTQTPRYLIKTRGQQVTLSCSPISGHRSVSWYQQTPGQGLQFLFEYFSETQRNKGNFPGRFSGRQFSNSRSEMNVSTLELGDSALYLCASSLSDMVNEKLFFGSGTQLSVL.

This clonotype was found a few times. The chain recombines TRBV15 with TRBJ1-6; D is undetermined. Trimming left V 0 bases short and J 4 bases short, with 16 bases between. The germline V gene has CDR1 LNHNV and CDR2 YYDKDF (reference sequence). The CDR3 totals 18 residues. The CDR3 sequence is CATSRESIRHRYNSPLHF. CDR3 in DNA: TGTGCCACCAGCAGAGAATCGATCCGACACCGTTATAATTCACCCCTCCACTTT.

Here the CDR3 DNA reads TGCAGTGCTAGTGGGAGTACCGACGAGCAGTACTTC. Encoded protein: CSASGSTDEQYF. This chain connects TRBV20-1 to TRBJ2-7; tentatively, D is TRBD2 (5 bases). V was shortened by 3 bases and J by 5 bases, with 11 bases between the two germline ends. In germline, CDR1 is DFQATT, CDR2 SNEGSKA (reference sequence). CDR3 length equals 12 residues.

This clonotype has just a few counts. This chain joins TRBV7-2 and TRBJ2-7, with TRBD2 matching over 12 bases. The germline gives CDR1 SGHTA, CDR2 FQGNSA. J gave up 4 bases and V 5 bases, and 6 bases lay outside the gene matches. This CDR3 spans 15 amino acids. The CDR3 region is CASSPSSGRGYEQYF. The CDR3 DNA is TGTGCCAGCAGCCCATCTAGCGGGAGGGGGTACGAGCAGTACTTC.